Listed here is a single T cell receptor beta chain. The source of the sample is a study of identical twins. TCRdb used MiXCR to reprocess the 5' RACE reads, holding one entry per CDR3 protein. The sample lists some 440,000 distinct CDR3 sequences; less than 25% were seen once. CDR1 DFQATT and CDR2 SNEGSKA come from the germline V gene (reference sequence). The CDR3 extends over 11 amino acids. These data were also reused for a study on T cells expressing NK-cell markers.

The TCR originated in a woman aged 18-29 years in good health. The sample was CD4+ T cells sorted from blood. The gene calls are TRBV20-1 and TRBJ2-2; possible D gene TRBD1, 5 bases. This CDR3 is CSVRVGGELFF. The CDR3 DNA follows: TGCAGCGTCAGGGTCGGCGGGGAGCTGTTTTTT.